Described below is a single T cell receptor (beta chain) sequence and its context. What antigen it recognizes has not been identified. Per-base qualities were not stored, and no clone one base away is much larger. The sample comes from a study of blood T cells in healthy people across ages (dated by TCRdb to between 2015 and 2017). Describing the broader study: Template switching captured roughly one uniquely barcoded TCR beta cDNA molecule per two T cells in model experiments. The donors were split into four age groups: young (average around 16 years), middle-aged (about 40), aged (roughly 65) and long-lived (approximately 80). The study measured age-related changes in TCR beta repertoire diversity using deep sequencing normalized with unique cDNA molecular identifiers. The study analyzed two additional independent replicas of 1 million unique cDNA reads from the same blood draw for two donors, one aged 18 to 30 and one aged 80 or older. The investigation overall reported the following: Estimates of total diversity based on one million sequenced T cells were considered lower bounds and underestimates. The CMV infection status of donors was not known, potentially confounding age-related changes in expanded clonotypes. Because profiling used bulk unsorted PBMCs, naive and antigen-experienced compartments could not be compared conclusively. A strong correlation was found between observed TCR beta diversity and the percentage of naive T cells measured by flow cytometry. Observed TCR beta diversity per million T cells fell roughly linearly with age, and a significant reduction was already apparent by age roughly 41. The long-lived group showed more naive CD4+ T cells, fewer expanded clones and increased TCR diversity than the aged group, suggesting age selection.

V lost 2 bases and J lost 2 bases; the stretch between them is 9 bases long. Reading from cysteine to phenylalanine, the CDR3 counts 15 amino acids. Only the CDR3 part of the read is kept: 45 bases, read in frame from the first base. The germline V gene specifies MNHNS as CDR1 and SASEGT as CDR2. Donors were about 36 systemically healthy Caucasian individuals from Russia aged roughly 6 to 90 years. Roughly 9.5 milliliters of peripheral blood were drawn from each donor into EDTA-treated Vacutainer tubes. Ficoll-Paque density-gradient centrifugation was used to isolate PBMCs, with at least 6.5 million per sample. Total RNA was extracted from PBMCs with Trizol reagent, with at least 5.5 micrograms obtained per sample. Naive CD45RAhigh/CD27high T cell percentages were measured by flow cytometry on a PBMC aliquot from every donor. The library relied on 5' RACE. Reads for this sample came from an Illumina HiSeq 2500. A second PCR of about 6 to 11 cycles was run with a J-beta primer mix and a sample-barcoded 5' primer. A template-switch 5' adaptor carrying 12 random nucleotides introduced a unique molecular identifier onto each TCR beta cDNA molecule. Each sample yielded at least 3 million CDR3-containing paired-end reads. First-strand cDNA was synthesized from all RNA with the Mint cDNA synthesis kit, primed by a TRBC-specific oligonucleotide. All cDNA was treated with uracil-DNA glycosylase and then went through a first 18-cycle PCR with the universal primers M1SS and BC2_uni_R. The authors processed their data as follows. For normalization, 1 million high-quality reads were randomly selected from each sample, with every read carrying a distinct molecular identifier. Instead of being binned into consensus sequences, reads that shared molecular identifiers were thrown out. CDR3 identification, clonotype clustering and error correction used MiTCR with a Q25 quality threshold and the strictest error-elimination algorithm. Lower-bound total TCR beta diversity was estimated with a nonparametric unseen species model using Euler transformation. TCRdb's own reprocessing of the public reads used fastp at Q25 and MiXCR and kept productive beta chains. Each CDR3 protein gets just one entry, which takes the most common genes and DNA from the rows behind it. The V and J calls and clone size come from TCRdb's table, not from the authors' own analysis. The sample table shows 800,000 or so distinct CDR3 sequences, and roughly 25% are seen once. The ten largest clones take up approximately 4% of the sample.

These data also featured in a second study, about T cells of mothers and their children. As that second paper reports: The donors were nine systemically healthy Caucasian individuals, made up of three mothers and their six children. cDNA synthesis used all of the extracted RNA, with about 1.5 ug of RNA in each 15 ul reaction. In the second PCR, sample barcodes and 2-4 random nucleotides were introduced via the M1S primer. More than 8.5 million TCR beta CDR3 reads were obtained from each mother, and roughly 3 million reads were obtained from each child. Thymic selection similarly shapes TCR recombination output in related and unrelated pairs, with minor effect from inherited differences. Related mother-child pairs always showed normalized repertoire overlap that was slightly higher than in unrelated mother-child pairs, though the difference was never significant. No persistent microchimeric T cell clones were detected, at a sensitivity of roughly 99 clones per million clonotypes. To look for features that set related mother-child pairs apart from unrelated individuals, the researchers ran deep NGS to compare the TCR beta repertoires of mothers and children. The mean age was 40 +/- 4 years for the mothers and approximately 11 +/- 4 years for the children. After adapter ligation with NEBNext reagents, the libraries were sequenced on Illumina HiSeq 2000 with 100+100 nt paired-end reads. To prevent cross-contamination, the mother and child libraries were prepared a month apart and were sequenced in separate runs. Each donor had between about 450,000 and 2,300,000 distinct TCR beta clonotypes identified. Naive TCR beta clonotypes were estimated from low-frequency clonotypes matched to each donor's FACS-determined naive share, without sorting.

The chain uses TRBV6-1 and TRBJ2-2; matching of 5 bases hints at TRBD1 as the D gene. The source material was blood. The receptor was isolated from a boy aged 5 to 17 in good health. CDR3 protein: CASSEYRSNTGELFF. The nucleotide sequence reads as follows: TGTGCCAGCAGTGAATACAGGAGTAACACCGGGGAGCTGTTTTTT.